Included here is one TCR beta chain sequence, with context. As to treatment: about 20 received Ad26.COV2.S at low or high dose, single or two shots; a few received placebo; per-sample allocation not given. Day 63 after the first vaccine or placebo injection was the time point for sampling. An Ad26 vector expressing Wuhan-strain SARS-CoV-2 spike served as the vaccine. These data belong to a study of Ad26.COV2.S vaccination and SARS-CoV-2 variants. Produced via immunoSEQ multiplex PCR; TCRdb's table is partial and in-frame only. This table holds about 450,000 clones, 89% found once. The CDR3 consists of 15 residues. The V and J ends lost 1 base and 0 bases respectively, with 9 bases between them. Germline V gene data show CDR1 as SGHNT and CDR2 as YENEEA.

The chain combines TRBV11-3 with TRBJ1-1; TRBD1 is a possible D gene (5 bases). Sample: peripheral blood, taken in a trial of Ad26.COV2.S vaccine versus placebo. The receptor comes from a person between 18 and 60 years old who received the Ad26.COV2.S COVID-19 vaccine or a placebo. The CDR3 loop reads CASSLGPGMNTEAFF. CDR3 in DNA: TGTGCCAGCAGCTTAGGTCCAGGGATGAACACTGAAGCTTTCTTT.